The sequence of this TCR beta chain was determined in a study of blood T cell repertoires in COVID-19. Study-level background: In each case, the material was cDNA or gDNA derived from T cells, B-cell-depleted T cells, or PBMCs.

Original handling: Researchers report that nucleated cell counts were estimated from reference gene primer amplification. Assay: immunoSEQ multiplex PCR; the TCRdb copy retains only in-frame clones and omits some. The D gene and trimming were derived from the DNA, and the V and J assignments and clone size from that table. In the table there are some 250,000 clones, 87% of which are singletons. The CDR3 has 16 residues. The receptor was isolated from a man aged 55 to 70 who had recovered from COVID-19. V is TRBV21-1 and J is TRBJ2-7; the D call TRBD2 from the table was never checked on the DNA. TRBV21-1 is recorded as a pseudogene. The sequenced sample consisted of peripheral blood. CDR3 residues: CASSKGRTSGSYEQYV. CDR3 DNA sequence: TGTGCCAGCAGCAAAGGCAGGACTAGCGGATCCTACGAGCAGTACGTC.